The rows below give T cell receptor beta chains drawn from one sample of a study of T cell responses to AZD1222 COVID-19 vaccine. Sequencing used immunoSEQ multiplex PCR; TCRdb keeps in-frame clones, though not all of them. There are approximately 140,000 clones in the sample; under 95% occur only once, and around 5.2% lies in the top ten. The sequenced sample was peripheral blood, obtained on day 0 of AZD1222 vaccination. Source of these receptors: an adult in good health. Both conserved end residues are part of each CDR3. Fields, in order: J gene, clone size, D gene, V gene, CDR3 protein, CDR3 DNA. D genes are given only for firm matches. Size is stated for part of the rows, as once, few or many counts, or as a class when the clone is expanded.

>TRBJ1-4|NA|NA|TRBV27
CASSLSSGAREKLFF
TGTGCCAGCAGTTTATCATCAGGGGCAAGGGAAAAACTGTTTTTT
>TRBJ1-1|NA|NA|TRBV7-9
CASSVWDSRTEAFF
TGTGCCAGCAGCGTTTGGGACTCTCGCACTGAAGCTTTCTTT
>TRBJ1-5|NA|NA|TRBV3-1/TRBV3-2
CASSQGRGDQPQHF
TGTGCCAGCAGCCAAGGCAGGGGTGACCAGCCCCAGCATTTT
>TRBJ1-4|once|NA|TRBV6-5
CASSSGEKLFF
TGTGCCAGCAGCTCTGGAGAAAAACTGTTTTTT
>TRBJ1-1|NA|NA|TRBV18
CASSPETYSEAFF
TGTGCCAGCTCACCCGAAACGTATTCTGAAGCTTTCTTT
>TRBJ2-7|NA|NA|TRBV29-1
CSVGAPRGGGIYEQYF
TGCAGCGTTGGGGCCCCCCGAGGGGGCGGGATATACGAGCAGTACTTC
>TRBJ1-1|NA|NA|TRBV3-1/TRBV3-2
CASSQSDSNTEAFF
TGTGCCAGCAGCCAATCAGATAGTAACACTGAAGCTTTCTTT
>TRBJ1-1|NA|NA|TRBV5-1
CASSLIASGRAEAFF
TGCGCCAGCAGCTTGATTGCTTCGGGGAGGGCTGAAGCTTTCTTT
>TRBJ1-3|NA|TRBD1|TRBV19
CATMWGTGATRNTIYF
TGTGCCACGATGTGGGGGACAGGGGCCACTCGAAACACCATATATTTT
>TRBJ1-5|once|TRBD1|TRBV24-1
CATSDSPTGTGNQPQHF
TGTGCCACCAGTGATTCGCCCACCGGGACAGGGAATCAGCCCCAGCATTTT
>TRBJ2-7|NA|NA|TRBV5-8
CASSLYFGTLAEQYF
TGTGCCAGCAGCTTGTATTTTGGGACCCTCGCCGAGCAGTACTTC
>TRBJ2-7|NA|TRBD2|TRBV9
CASSPAGGPTGEQYF
TGTGCCAGCAGCCCAGCGGGGGGGCCCACGGGCGAGCAGTACTTC
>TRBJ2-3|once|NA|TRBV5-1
CASSLRFGGGQAGDTQYF
TGCGCCAGCAGCTTGAGGTTTGGCGGGGGCCAGGCAGGTGATACGCAGTATTTT
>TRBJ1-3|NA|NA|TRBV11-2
CASSPQRNTIYF
TGTGCCAGCAGCCCGCAGAGAAACACCATATATTTT
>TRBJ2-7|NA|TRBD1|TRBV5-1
CASSAGTGHYEQYF
TGCGCCAGCAGCGCCGGGACAGGGCACTACGAGCAGTACTTC
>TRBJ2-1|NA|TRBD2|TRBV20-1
CSASSAGGQREQFF
TGCAGTGCTAGTTCTGCGGGGGGGCAGAGAGAGCAGTTCTTC
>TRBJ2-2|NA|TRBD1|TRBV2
CASSQGATNTGELFF
TGTGCCAGCTCGCAGGGGGCCACGAACACCGGGGAGCTGTTTTTT
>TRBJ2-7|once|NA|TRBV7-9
CASSLRGAESYEQYF
TGTGCCAGCAGCTTAAGAGGGGCGGAATCCTACGAGCAGTACTTC
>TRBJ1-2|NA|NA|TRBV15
CATYHGAKGANYGYTF
TGTGCCACCTATCACGGTGCCAAAGGGGCAAACTATGGCTACACCTTC
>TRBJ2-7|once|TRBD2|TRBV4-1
CASSHSERMSGRYEQYF
TGCGCCAGCAGCCACTCTGAGCGGATGTCCGGGAGGTACGAGCAGTACTTC
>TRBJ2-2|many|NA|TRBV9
CASSVTLDTGELFF
TGTGCCAGCAGCGTAACTTTGGACACCGGGGAGCTGTTTTTT
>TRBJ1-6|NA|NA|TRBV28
CASSPYQGYNSPLHF
TGTGCCAGCAGTCCCTACCAGGGGTATAATTCACCCCTCCACTTT
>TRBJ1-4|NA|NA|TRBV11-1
CASSLDERKLFF
TGTGCCAGCAGCTTAGACGAGCGAAAACTGTTTTTT
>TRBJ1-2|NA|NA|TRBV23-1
CASSQFPVGGTGYTF
TGCGCCAGCAGTCAATTCCCCGTTGGAGGGACTGGCTACACCTTC
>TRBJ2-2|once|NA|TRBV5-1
CASTGQGIHTGELFF
TGCGCCAGCACGGGGCAGGGCATCCACACCGGGGAGCTGTTTTTT
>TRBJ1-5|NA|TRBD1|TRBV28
CAIQDRVGNQPQHF
TGTGCCATCCAGGACAGGGTGGGCAATCAGCCCCAGCATTTT
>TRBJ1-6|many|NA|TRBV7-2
CASTRLSYNSPLHF
TGTGCCAGCACCCGGCTCTCCTATAATTCACCCCTCCACTTT
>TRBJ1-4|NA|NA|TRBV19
CASSDRYEKLFF
TGTGCCAGTAGTGACAGGTATGAAAAACTGTTTTTT
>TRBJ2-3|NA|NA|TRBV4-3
CASSQDMGRTDTQYF
TGCGCCAGCAGCCAAGACATGGGTCGCACAGATACGCAGTATTTT
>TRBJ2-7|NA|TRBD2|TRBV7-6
CASSLGGGRNAYEQYF
TGTGCCAGCAGCTTAGGGGGCGGGAGAAACGCCTACGAGCAGTACTTC
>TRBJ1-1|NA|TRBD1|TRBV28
CASSVTGAGLGSEAFF
TGTGCCAGCAGTGTTACAGGGGCGGGACTTGGGTCTGAAGCTTTCTTT
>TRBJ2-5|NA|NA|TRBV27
CASSHGAVQETQYF
TGTGCCAGCAGCCATGGGGCCGTACAAGAGACCCAGTACTTC